This passage covers 7 T cell receptor beta chains from one sample sequenced in a study of T cells after yellow fever vaccination. TCRdb processed the 5' RACE reads anew with MiXCR; each CDR3 protein has one entry. The table records over 130,000 distinct CDR3 sequences, about 7.7% of them present only once. Specimen: CD4+ T cells sorted from PBMCs, collected 5 days after the yellow fever booster vaccination. The receptors were gathered from a man aged 25-40 years who received the YFV17D yellow fever vaccine.

The sample holds one count of this clonotype. A clone one base away is much larger, so this may be a read error. The chain carries TRBV5-1 and TRBJ2-6, with D unclear. From germline, CDR1 is SGHRS and CDR2 YFSETQ. The CDR3 length is 15 residues. The V end was cut by 1 base, the J end by 1 base, with 6 bases between. This chain's CDR3 is CASSLLWSGANVLTF. CDR3 bases: TGCGCCAGCAGCTTGCTTTGGTCTGGGGCCAACGTCCTGACTTTC.

In this sample, this clonotype turned up a few times. The CDR3 region has the DNA TGTGCCAGCAGTTTATGGCCCGACAGGGCGGGAGCCAAAAACATTCAGTACTTC. This codes for CASSLWPDRAGAKNIQYF. This sequence joins TRBV12-3 or TRBV12-4 and TRBJ2-4; 7 nucleotides agree with TRBD1. This CDR3 region has 18 residues. The ends lost 2 bases at V and 0 bases at J; junction bases unmatched: 10.

This clonotype was found many times. V usage is TRBV5-1 and J usage is TRBJ2-7; possibly TRBD2 for D (5 bases). Germline V gives CDR1 SGHRS, CDR2 YFSETQ. CDR3 length: 14 residues. V was shortened by 4 bases and J by 4 bases, with 15 bases between the two germline ends. The DNA of the CDR3 is TGCGCCAGCAGCGATACGGCGGGCTCATACGAGCAGTACTTC. Translated: CASSDTAGSYEQYF.

This clonotype occurred many times. V is TRBV10-3 and J is TRBJ2-5; no firm D call. This CDR3 has 13 amino acids. V was pared by 6 bases and J by 5 bases, with 13 bases between. Germline CDR1 is ENHRY and CDR2 is SYGVKD. As DNA, the CDR3 is TGTGCCATCAGGGGGTGGGTCGGGGAGACCCAGTACTTC. Translated, it gives CAIRGWVGETQYF.

J is TRBJ2-1 and V is TRBV20-1, with TRBD2 matching 11 bases. Germline CDR1 reads DFQATT; CDR2 reads SNEGSKA (reference sequence). V lost 3 bases, J lost 6 bases, and 7 bases stayed unmatched. The CDR3 is 15 amino acids. The CDR3 DNA sequence: TGCAGTGCTAGGACCGGGACTAGCGGATTCAATGAGCAGTTCTTC. This translates into CSARTGTSGFNEQFF.

This clonotype was detected many times. V usage is TRBV18 and J usage is TRBJ1-1, with a weak D call TRBD1 (5 bases). In germline, CDR1 is KGHSH, CDR2 LQKENI. This CDR3 contains 12 residues. Trimming left V 6 bases short and J 4 bases short, with 9 bases between. For the CDR3, the DNA is TGTGCCAGCTCCCCCCAGGGCACTGAAGCTTTCTTT. Amino acid sequence: CASSPQGTEAFF. Full variable domain (rest looked up from reference TRBV18 and TRBJ1-1): NAGVMQNPRHLVRRRGQEARLRCSPMKGHSHVYWYRQLPEEGLKFMVYLQKENIIDESGMPKERFSAEFPKEGPSILRIQQVVRGDSAAYFCASSPQGTEAFFGQGTRLTVV.

In this sample, this clonotype turned up many times. V and J are TRBV20-1 and TRBJ2-7; D is undetermined. The V end lost 3 bases, the J end lost 0 bases, and 15 bases lay between the germline ends. This CDR3 region has 15 residues. Germline CDR1 reads DFQATT; CDR2 reads SNEGSKA (reference sequence). CDR3: CSASPSGKISYEQYF. DNA for the CDR3: TGCAGTGCTAGCCCCTCGGGCAAGATCTCCTACGAGCAGTACTTC.